This entry is about one T cell receptor (beta chain). Its target is unknown. This entry is derived from a study of OX40 agonist ivuxolimab in advanced cancers. Study as a whole: Patients were 82.7% male with ages about 20 to 79, mean roughly 64. Three patients, one with hepatocellular carcinoma and two with cutaneous melanoma, achieved partial responses. Study-wide results and limits: Low normalized T-cell clonal expansion also characterized some of the nonresponders. Fewer expanded clones were found on average in CD4+ than in CD8+ T cells.

V was cut by 3 bases and J by 4 bases, with 16 bases left in between. Germline CDR1 and CDR2: SGHNT and YENEEA. The CDR3 is 16 residues long. The protocol was immunoSEQ multiplex PCR, while the TCRdb copy is restricted to in-frame clones and leaves out a portion. The sample consists of roughly 120,000 clones, just under 95% of them appearing once. This specimen was CD4+ or CD8+ T cells sorted from blood, taken in a trial of the OX40 agonist ivuxolimab. J is TRBJ2-1 and V is TRBV11-3; D remains unclear. The receptor comes from an adult with an advanced solid tumor such as melanoma, head and neck, liver or kidney cancer. CDR3 protein: CASSFSLGRIYNEQFF. In DNA form, the CDR3 reads TGTGCCAGCAGCTTTTCCCTCGGACGGATTTACAATGAGCAGTTCTTC.